Listed here are 11 T cell receptor delta chains from one sample, sequenced in a study of gamma-delta chains in newborns, infants, children. TCRdb re-processed the reads using CATT. Among about 3,400 delta-chain clones listed, 0.25% to 0.3% were seen once. The sample comprised blood. The receptor set was obtained from a child who was a newborn, infant or young child, either healthy, febrile or measles-vaccinated (not recorded which).

A few counts support this clone. TCRdb has a much larger clone's protein, which differs at residue 3 from the translation of this DNA, likely because of a read error; what is shown is the protein translated from the DNA. The chain carries TRDV2 and TRDJ3, with 12 nucleotides matching TRDD3. The CDR3 has 20 residues. Germline CDR1 reads GEAIGNYY; CDR2 reads EKD. The CDR3 here is CAYDTLGDTRSTWDTRQMFF. The DNA of the CDR3 is TGTGCCTATGACACTCTGGGGGATACGCGCTCAACCTGGGACACCCGACAGATGTTTTTC.

With regard to this clone: Translating this DNA gives a protein that differs at residue 14 from the TCRdb one, which belongs to a much larger clone; a read error is likely, and the protein shown is this translation. J is TRDJ1 and V is TRDV1; 9 bases line up with TRDD3. V gave up 0 bases and J gave up 0 bases; unmatched junction bases: 17. The CDR3 spans 21 residues. Germline V CDR1 and CDR2: TSWWSYY, QGS. The CDR3: CALGELAFRLLGEKYTDKLIF. The CDR3 coding sequence is TGTGCTCTTGGGGAACTGGCCTTCCGTTTACTGGGGGAAAAGTACACCGATAAACTCATCTTT.

The sample holds a few counts of this clone. The protein held in TCRdb is that of a much larger clone and does not match this DNA's translation at residue 10, likely because of a read error; the protein shown is translated from the DNA. The rearrangement uses TRDV2 and TRDJ3, with D possibly being TRDD3 (6 bases). Germline-derived CDR1 and CDR2 are GEAIGNYY and EKD. The V and J ends lost 0 bases and 5 bases respectively, with 13 bases between them. This CDR3 region has 17 residues. The CDR3 DNA is TGTGCCTGTGACACCGAGGGGGAGAACGGGGACACCCGACAGATGTTTTTC. Protein product: CACDTEGENGDTRQMFF.

This clone was seen a few times. The protein TCRdb lists belongs to a much larger clone and differs from this DNA's translation at residue 4, which points to a read error; the protein shown is made from the DNA. The identical CDR3 is also encoded by other nucleotide sequences in the sample. The rearrangement joins TRDV2 to TRDJ3, with no clear D. The CDR3 is 16 amino acids. From germline, CDR1 is GEAIGNYY and CDR2 EKD. Here the CDR3 reads CACGTVGYWDTRQMFF. The CDR3 DNA reads as TGTGCCTGTGGCACCGTGGGTTACTGGGACACCCGACAGATGTTTTTC.

With respect to this clone: This likely reflects a read error, since a far larger clone is one base away. Other DNA sequences from this sample encode an identical CDR3 as well. The rearrangement uses TRDV1 and TRDJ1, with 12 bases aligning to TRDD3. V lost 1 base, J lost 3 bases, and 21 bases stayed unmatched. Germline values: CDR1 TSWWSYY, CDR2 QGS. This CDR3 is 22 amino acids long. CDR3 sequence (DNA): TGTGCTCTTGGGGAACCCCGGCCCTCCTACGTCCACTGGGGGATACTTCCCGATAAACTCATCTTT. Protein: CALGEPRPSYVHWGILPDKLIF.

Regarding this clone: The TCRdb record carries a much larger clone's protein, which differs from this DNA's translation at residue 5; a read error is the likely cause, and the protein listed here is the DNA translation. The V call is TRAV29/DV5, the J call TRDJ3; 7 bases agree with TRDD3. This CDR3 has 17 residues. Trimming at V came to 1 base and at J to 5 bases, leaving 9 bases not matched to a gene. CDR1 is NSMFDY, CDR2 ISSIKDK, per germline. The CDR3 protein is CAASLLGSSRDTRQMFF. The DNA of the CDR3 is TGTGCAGCAAGCTTACTGGGGTCATCCCGGGACACCCGACAGATGTTTTTC.

In its sample, this clone was seen a few times. This DNA's translation and the protein TCRdb lists, from a much larger clone, do not match at residue 8, likely due to a read error; the protein shown is translated from the DNA. The J gene is TRDJ1, the V gene TRDV2; 7 nucleotides align to TRDD3. This CDR3 comprises 16 residues. The V and J ends lost 4 bases and 4 bases, in that order; junction bases with no gene match: 14. The V gene's germline CDR1 is GEAIGNYY and CDR2 EKD. The CDR3 spells CACEELGYKISDKLIF. The CDR3 DNA follows: TGTGCCTGTGAAGAACTGGGGTATAAGATAAGCGATAAACTCATCTTT.

Comments on this clone: TCRdb's protein for this DNA is that of a much larger clone and differs from the translation at residue 4, likely a read error; the protein shown is the DNA translation. The chain recombines TRDV2 with TRDJ3, with 10 nucleotides matching TRDD3. Germline V gives CDR1 GEAIGNYY, CDR2 EKD. The CDR3 totals 20 residues. The V segment lost 5 bases and the J segment 0 bases; nucleotides outside the gene matches: 12. CDR3 amino acids: CACGKVYWGISSWDTRQMFF. Written as DNA, the CDR3 is TGTGCCTGTGGCAAAGTTTACTGGGGGATCAGCTCCTGGGACACCCGACAGATGTTTTTC.

In its sample, this clone was seen a few times. A far larger clone is off by one base, so a read error is likely. The chain couples TRDV1 to TRDJ3, with D maybe TRDD3 (7 bases). Looked up from germline, CDR1 is TSWWSYY and CDR2 is QGS. The CDR3 runs to 23 residues. Here the CDR3 DNA reads TGTGCTCTTGGGGAAGGGTCCTACGGGTACTGGGGAGTCAGCTCCTGGGACACCCAACAGATGTTTTTC. It encodes CALGEGSYGYWGVSSWDTQQMFF.

This clone was picked up a small number of times. This likely traces to a read error, being one base from a far larger clone. Additional DNA sequences in this sample encode the identical CDR3. V and J are TRDV2 and TRDJ2; 8 bases match TRDD3. CDR1 is GEAIGNYY, CDR2 EKD, per germline. The CDR3 runs 20 residues. V shed 3 bases and J 2 bases; nucleotides not matched to a gene: 19. This chain's CDR3 is CACDATPGTGGFALTAQLFF. The CDR3 DNA reads TGTGCCTGTGACGCAACTCCCGGTACTGGGGGCTTCGCCTTGACAGCACAACTCTTCTTT.

By sample fraction, this clone is medium-sized. A far larger clone is only one base removed, so a read error is likely. The sample carries other DNA sequences with the same CDR3. The chain recombines TRDV2 with TRDJ1, with 13 bases aligning to TRDD3. Germline CDR1 GEAIGNYY, CDR2 EKD. J lost 0 bases, V lost 7 bases, and 7 bases had no gene match. The CDR3 runs to 16 residues. CDR3 nucleotides: TGTGCCTGCGACGTACTGGGGGATACGTACACCGATAAACTCATCTTT. This encodes CACDVLGDTYTDKLIF.